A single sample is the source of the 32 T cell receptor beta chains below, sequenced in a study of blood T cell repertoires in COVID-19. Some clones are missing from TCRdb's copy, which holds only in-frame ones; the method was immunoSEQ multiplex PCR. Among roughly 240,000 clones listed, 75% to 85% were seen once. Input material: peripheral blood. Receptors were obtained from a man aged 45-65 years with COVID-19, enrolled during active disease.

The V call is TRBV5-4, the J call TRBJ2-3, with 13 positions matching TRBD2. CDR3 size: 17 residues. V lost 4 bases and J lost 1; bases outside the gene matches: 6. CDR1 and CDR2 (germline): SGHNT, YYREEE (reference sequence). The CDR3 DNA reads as TGTGCCAGCAGCCCTGGGACTAGCGGGGCACGCACAGATACGCAGTATTTT. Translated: CASSPGTSGARTDTQYF.

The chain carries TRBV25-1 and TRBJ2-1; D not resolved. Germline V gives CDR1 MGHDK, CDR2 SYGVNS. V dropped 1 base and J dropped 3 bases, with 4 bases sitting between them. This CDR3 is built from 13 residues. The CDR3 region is CASSESSYNEQFF. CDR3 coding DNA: TGTGCCAGCAGTGAATCTAGCTACAATGAGCAGTTCTTC.

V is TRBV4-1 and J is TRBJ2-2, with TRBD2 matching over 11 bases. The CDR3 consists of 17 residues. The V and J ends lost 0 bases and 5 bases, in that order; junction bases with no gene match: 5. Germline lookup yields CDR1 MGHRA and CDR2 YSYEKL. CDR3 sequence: CASSQDLGLAETGELFF. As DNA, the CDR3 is TGCGCCAGCAGCCAAGATTTGGGACTAGCGGAGACCGGGGAGCTGTTTTTT.

The CDR3 DNA reads TGTGCCAGTGCCCGGACAGGGGATCAGCCCCAGCATTTT. As protein: CASARTGDQPQHF. The gene calls are TRBV27 and TRBJ1-5; 9 positions agree with TRBD1. V shed 9 bases, J shed 5 bases, and the junction held 5 bases outside the gene matches. Germline values: CDR1 MNHEY, CDR2 SMNVEV (reference sequence). The CDR3 is 13 amino acids.

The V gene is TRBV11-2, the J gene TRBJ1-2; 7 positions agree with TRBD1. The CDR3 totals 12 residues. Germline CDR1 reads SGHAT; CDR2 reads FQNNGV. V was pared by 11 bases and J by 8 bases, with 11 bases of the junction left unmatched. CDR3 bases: TGTGCCCTCCGTAGGGGGCTGGAGGGCTACACCTTC. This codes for CALRRGLEGYTF.

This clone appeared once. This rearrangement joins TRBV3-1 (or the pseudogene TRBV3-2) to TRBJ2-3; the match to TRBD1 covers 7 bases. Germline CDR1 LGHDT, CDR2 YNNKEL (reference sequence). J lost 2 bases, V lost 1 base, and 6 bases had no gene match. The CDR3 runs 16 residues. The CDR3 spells CASSQGGQIHTDTQYF. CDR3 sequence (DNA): TGTGCCAGCAGCCAAGGGGGACAGATACACACAGATACGCAGTATTTT.

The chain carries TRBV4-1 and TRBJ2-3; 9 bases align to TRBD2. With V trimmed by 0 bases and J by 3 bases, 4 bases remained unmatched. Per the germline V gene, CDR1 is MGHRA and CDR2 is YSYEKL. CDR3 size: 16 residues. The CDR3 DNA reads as TGCGCCAGCAGCCAAGAGGTTAGCGGGGGTACAGATACGCAGTATTTT. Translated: CASSQEVSGGTDTQYF.

CDR3 coding DNA: TGTGCCAGCAGTGAGACTAGCTCCTACAATGAGCAGTTCTTC. This gives the protein CASSETSSYNEQFF. The rearrangement uses TRBV6-4 and TRBJ2-1; tentative D call: TRBD2 (6 bases). This CDR3 spans 14 amino acids. The V gene's germline CDR1 is MRHNA and CDR2 SNTAGT. V shed 3 bases and J shed 0 bases, with 6 bases lying between them.

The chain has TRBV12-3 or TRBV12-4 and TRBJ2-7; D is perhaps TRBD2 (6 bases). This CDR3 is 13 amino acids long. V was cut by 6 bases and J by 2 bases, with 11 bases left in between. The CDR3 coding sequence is TGTGCCAGCAGATTTGCGGGAACCTACGAGCAGTACTTC. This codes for CASRFAGTYEQYF.

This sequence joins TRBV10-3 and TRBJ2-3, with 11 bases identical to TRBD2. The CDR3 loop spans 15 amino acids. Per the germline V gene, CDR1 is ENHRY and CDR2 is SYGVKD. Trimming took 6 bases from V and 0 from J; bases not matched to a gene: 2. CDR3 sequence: CAIRIAGGSTDTQYF. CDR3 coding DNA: TGTGCCATCAGAATAGCGGGGGGGAGCACAGATACGCAGTATTTT.

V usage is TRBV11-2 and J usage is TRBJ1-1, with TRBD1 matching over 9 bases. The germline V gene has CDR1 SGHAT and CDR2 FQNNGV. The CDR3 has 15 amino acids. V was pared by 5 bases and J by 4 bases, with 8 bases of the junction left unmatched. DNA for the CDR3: TGTGCCAGCAGCCGCTATTCGGGACAGGGCACTGAAGCTTTCTTT. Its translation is CASSRYSGQGTEAFF.

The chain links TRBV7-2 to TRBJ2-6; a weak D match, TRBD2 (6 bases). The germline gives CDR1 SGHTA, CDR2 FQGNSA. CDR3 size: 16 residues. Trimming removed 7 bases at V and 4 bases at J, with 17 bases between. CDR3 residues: CASTPPGVRGANVLTF. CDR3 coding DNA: TGTGCCAGCACCCCCCCGGGGGTCCGAGGGGCCAACGTCCTGACTTTC.

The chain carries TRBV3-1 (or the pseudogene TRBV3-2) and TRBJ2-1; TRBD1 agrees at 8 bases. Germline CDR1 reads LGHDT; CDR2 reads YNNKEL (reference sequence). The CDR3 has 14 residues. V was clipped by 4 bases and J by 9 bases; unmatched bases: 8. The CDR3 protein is CASSPTGERTEQFF. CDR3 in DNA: TGTGCCAGCAGCCCGACAGGGGAGCGGACTGAGCAGTTCTTC.

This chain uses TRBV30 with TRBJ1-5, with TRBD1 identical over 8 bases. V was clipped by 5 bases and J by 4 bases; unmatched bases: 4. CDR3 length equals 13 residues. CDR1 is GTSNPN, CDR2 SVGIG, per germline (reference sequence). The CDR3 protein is CAWGQGYNQPQHF. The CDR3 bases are TGTGCCTGGGGACAGGGTTATAATCAGCCCCAGCATTTT.

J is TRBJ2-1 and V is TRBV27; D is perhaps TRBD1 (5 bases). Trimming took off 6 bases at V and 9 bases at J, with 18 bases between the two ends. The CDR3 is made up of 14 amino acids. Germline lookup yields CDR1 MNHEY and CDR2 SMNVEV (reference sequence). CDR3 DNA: TGTGCCAGCAGGCCTAACCAGGGTTATGGTGAGCAGTTCTTC. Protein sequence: CASRPNQGYGEQFF.

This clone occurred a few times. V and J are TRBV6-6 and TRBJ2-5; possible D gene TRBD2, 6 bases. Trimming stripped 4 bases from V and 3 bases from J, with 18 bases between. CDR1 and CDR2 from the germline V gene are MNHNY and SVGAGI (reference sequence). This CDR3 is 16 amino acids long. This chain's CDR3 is CASSSPTGTAKETQYF. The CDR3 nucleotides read TGTGCCAGCAGTTCCCCCACCGGGACTGCTAAAGAGACCCAGTACTTC.

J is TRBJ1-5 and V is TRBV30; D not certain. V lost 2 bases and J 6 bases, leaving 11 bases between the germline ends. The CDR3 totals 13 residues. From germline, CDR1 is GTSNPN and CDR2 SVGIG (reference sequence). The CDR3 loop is CAWSRGPSQPQHF. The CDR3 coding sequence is TGTGCCTGGAGTAGAGGCCCCAGTCAGCCCCAGCATTTT. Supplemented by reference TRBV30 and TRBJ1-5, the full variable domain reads SQTIHQWPATLVQPVGSPLSLECTVEGTSNPNLYWYRQAAGRGLQLLFYSVGIGQISSEVPQNLSASRPQDRQFILSSKKLLLSDSGFYLCAWSRGPSQPQHFGDGTRLSIL.

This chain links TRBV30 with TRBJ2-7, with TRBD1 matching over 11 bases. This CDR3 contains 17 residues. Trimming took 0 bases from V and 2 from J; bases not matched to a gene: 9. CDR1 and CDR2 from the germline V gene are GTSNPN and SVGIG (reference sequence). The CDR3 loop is CAWSVGWTGGHTYEQYF. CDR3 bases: TGTGCCTGGAGTGTAGGCTGGACAGGGGGCCACACCTACGAGCAGTACTTC. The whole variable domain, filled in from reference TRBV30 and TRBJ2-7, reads SQTIHQWPATLVQPVGSPLSLECTVEGTSNPNLYWYRQAAGRGLQLLFYSVGIGQISSEVPQNLSASRPQDRQFILSSKKLLLSDSGFYLCAWSVGWTGGHTYEQYFGPGTRLTVT.

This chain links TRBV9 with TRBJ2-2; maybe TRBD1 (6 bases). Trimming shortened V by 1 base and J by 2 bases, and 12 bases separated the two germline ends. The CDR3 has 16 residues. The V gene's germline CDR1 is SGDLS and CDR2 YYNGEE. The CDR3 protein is CASSVNRDENTGELFF. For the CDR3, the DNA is TGTGCCAGCAGCGTAAACAGGGATGAAAACACCGGGGAGCTGTTTTTT.

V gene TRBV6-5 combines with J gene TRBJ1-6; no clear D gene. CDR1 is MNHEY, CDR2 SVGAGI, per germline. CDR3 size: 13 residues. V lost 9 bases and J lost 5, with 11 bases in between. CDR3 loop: CASHLADNSPLHF. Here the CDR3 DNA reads TGTGCCAGTCATTTAGCAGATAATTCACCCCTCCACTTT.

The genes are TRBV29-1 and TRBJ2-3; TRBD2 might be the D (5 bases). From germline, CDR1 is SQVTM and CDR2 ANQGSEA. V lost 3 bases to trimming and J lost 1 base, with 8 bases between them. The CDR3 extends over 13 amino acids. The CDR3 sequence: CSVDDSGTDTQYF. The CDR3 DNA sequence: TGCAGCGTTGATGATAGCGGCACAGATACGCAGTATTTT.

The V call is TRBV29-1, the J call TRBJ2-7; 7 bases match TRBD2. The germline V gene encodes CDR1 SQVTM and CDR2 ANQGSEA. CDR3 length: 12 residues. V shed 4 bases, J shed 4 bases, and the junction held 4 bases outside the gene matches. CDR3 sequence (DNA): TGCAGCGTTGTGGGGGGGGTTTACGAGCAGTACTTC. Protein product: CSVVGGVYEQYF.

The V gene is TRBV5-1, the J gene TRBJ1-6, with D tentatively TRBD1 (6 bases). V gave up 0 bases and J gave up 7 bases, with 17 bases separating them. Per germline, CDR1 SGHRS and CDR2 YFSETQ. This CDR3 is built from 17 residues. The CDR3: CASSLERTGTGNSPLHF. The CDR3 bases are TGCGCCAGCAGCTTGGAAAGGACGGGTACAGGGAATTCACCCCTCCACTTT.

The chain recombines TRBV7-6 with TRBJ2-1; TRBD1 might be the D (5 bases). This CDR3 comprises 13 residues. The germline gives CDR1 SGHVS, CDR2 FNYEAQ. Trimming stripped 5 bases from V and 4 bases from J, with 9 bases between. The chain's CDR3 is CASSRQFYNEQFF. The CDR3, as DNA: TGTGCCAGCAGCAGACAGTTTTACAATGAGCAGTTCTTC.

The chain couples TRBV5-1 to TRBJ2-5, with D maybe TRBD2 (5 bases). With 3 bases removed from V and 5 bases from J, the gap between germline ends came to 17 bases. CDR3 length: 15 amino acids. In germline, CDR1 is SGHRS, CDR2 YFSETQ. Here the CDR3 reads CASSSGLSGWETQYF. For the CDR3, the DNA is TGCGCCAGCAGCTCAGGACTCTCCGGGTGGGAGACCCAGTACTTC. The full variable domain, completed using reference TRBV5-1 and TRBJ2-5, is KAGVTQTPRYLIKTRGQQVTLSCSPISGHRSVSWYQQTPGQGLQFLFEYFSETQRNKGNFPGRFSGRQFSNSRSEMNVSTLELGDSALYLCASSSGLSGWETQYFGPGTRLLVL.

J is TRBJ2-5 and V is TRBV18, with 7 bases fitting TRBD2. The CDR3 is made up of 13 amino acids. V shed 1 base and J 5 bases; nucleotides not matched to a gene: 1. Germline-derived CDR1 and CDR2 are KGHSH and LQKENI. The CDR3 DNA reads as TGTGCCAGCTCACCACAGGGAGGGGAGACCCAGTACTTC. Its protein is CASSPQGGETQYF.

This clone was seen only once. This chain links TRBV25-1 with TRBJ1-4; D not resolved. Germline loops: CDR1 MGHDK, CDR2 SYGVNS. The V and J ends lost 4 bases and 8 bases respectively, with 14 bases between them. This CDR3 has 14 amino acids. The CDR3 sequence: CASSVGNPLEKLFF. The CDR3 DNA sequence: TGTGCCAGCAGTGTCGGGAATCCTCTGGAAAAACTGTTTTTT.

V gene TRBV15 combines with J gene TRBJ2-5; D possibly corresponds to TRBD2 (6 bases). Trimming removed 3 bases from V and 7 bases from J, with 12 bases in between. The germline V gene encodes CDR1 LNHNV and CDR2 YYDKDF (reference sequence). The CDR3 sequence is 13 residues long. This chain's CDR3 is CATSRGGPGTQYF. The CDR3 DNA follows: TGTGCCACCAGCAGGGGGGGACCGGGGACCCAGTACTTC.

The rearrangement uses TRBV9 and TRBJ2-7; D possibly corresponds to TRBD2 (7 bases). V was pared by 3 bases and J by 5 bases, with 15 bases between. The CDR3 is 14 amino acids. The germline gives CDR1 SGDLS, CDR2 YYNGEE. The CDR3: CASSEGGGTHEQYF. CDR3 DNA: TGTGCCAGCAGCGAGGGAGGGGGGACCCACGAGCAGTACTTC.

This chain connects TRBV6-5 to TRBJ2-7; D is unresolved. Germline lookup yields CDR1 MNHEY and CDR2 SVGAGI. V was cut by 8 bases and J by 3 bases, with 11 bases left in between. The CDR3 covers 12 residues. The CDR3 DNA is TGTGCCAGCTGGGCCCCTAACTACGAGCAGTACTTC. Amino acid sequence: CASWAPNYEQYF.

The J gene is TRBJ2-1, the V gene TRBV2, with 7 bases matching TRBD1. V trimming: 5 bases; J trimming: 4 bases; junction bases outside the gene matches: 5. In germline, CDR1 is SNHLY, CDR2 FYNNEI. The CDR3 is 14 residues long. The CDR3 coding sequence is TGTGCCAGCAGTTGGGACAGCCGGTACAATGAGCAGTTCTTC. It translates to CASSWDSRYNEQFF.

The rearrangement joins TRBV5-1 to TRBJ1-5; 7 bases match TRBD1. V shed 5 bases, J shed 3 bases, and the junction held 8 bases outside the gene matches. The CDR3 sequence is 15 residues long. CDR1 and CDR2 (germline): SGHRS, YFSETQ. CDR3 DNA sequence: TGCGCCAGCAGTCCCGGGACAGCGAACAATCAGCCCCAGCATTTT. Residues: CASSPGTANNQPQHF. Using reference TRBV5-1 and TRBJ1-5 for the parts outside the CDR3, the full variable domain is KAGVTQTPRYLIKTRGQQVTLSCSPISGHRSVSWYQQTPGQGLQFLFEYFSETQRNKGNFPGRFSGRQFSNSRSEMNVSTLELGDSALYLCASSPGTANNQPQHFGDGTRLSIL.